This is a list of T cell receptor beta chains from one sample in a study of CD8 T cells in ankylosing spondylitis. TCRdb used MiXCR to reprocess the 5' RACE reads, holding one entry per CDR3 protein. The profile shows 50,000 to 65,000 distinct CDR3 sequences, about 7.8% of them singletons. Material for sequencing was blood, either unsorted or a sorted T cell fraction (not recorded which). These receptors originate from a female donor with ankylosing spondylitis or in good health (not recorded which). The CDR3 runs from the conserved cysteine through the conserved F or W. Each record gives: V gene, J gene, D gene, CDR3 length, clone size, CDR3 DNA, CDR3 protein. A D gene is named only where the DNA matches it firmly. For some rows the clone size is stated as once, few or many, or as a class when expanded; others skip it.

TRBV29-1	TRBJ1-2	TRBD1	15	many	TGCAGCGTTGATGTTGCTAGGGGACAGGACTATGGCTACACCTTC	CSVDVARGQDYGYTF
TRBV9	TRBJ2-3	NA	14	many	TGTGCCAGCAGCCTTCGACAGGCCCCAGATACGCAGTATTTT	CASSLRQAPDTQYF
TRBV29-1	TRBJ2-2	NA	13	NA	TGCAGCGTTGACGGCGTTAACACCGGGGAGCTGTTTTTT	CSVDGVNTGELFF
TRBV29-1	TRBJ2-2	NA	13	many	TGCAGCCCCCGCCTCAGGAACACCGGGGAGCTGTTTTTT	CSPRLRNTGELFF
TRBV5-1	TRBJ2-5	NA	15	many	TGCGCCAGCAGCTCTAGACCCGATGCGCAAGAGACCCAGTACTTC	CASSSRPDAQETQYF
TRBV6-1	TRBJ2-1	NA	14	many	TGTGCCAGCACGCCCGACAGAAACTACAATGAGCAGTTCTTC	CASTPDRNYNEQFF
TRBV11-2	TRBJ1-5	NA	18	NA	TGTGCCAGCAGCGCGCCAACGTCACAGGGTAGGGACAATCAGCCCCAGCATTTT	CASSAPTSQGRDNQPQHF
TRBV6-4	TRBJ1-1	NA	14	many	TGTGCCAGCAGTGACTCGACAGGCGACACTGAAGCTTTCTTT	CASSDSTGDTEAFF
TRBV7-9	TRBJ1-1	NA	12	few	TGTGCCAGCAGTTGGGGGGGAAGGCCGAGGTCGTTT	CASSWGGRPRSF
TRBV5-1	TRBJ2-3	NA	14	many	TGCGCCAGCAGCTTGGCGCGTAGCACAGATACGCAGTATTTT	CASSLARSTDTQYF
TRBV2	TRBJ1-5	NA	11	many	TGTGCCAGCAGTGATGATCAGCCCCAGCATTTT	CASSDDQPQHF
TRBV12-3/TRBV12-4	TRBJ1-2	NA	12	few	TGTGCCAGCAGTTCCCCATCCTATGGCTACACCTTC	CASSSPSYGYTF
TRBV5-1	TRBJ1-1	NA	16	many	TGCGCCACCACTGGGGGGGAACAGGGATGGAACACTGAAGCTTTCTTT	CATTGGEQGWNTEAFF